The rows below give T cell receptor beta chains drawn from one sample of a study of blood T cell repertoires in COVID-19. Sequenced by immunoSEQ multiplex PCR; TCRdb stores in-frame clones only, minus some. The top ten hold around 7.4% of the sample, which has nearly 95,000 clones, roughly 86% seen once. Sequencing input: peripheral blood. These receptors came from a human donor with acute or convalescent COVID-19. The donor label of this sample is uncertain. The CDR3 runs from the conserved cysteine through the conserved F or W. A D gene is named only where the DNA matches it firmly.

j_call v_call d_call cdr3_aa cdr3_nt
TRBJ2-7 TRBV7-2 TRBD1 CASSLFRGQGYEQYF TGTGCCAGCAGCTTATTTAGGGGACAGGGTTACGAGCAGTACTTC
TRBJ1-5 TRBV12-3/TRBV12-4 TRBD1 CASRGQGNQPQHF TGTGCCAGCAGGGGACAGGGCAATCAGCCCCAGCATTTT
TRBJ2-3 TRBV29-1 TRBD1 CSVADRGFTTDTQYF TGCAGCGTGGCCGACAGGGGGTTCACCACAGATACGCAGTATTTT
TRBJ2-5 TRBV24-1 TRBD1 CATGQGAWETQYF TGTGCCACCGGACAGGGGGCTTGGGAGACCCAGTACTTC
TRBJ1-5 TRBV7-8 . CASSSEQGRGQPQHF TGTGCCAGCAGCTCGGAACAGGGCAGGGGTCAGCCCCAGCATTTT
TRBJ2-5 TRBV4-1 . CASSQQFWGEGQETQYF TGCGCCAGCAGCCAACAATTCTGGGGGGAAGGCCAAGAGACCCAGTACTTC
TRBJ1-6 TRBV28 . CASSSQSSSYNSPLHF TGTGCCAGCAGTTCACAGAGTAGCTCCTATAATTCACCCCTCCACTTT
TRBJ2-3 TRBV2 . CASRDGQIPDTQYF TGTGCCAGCAGAGATGGACAGATCCCCGATACGCAGTATTTT
TRBJ2-1 TRBV24-1 TRBD2 CATSDFVLAGRIYNEQFF TGTGCCACCAGTGATTTTGTTCTAGCGGGGAGAATCTACAATGAGCAGTTCTTC
TRBJ2-4 TRBV27 . CASSLVNSGAKNIQYF TGTGCCAGCAGTTTAGTAAACTCAGGGGCCAAAAACATTCAGTACTTC
TRBJ2-1 TRBV19 . CASSIGTGYNEQFF TGTGCCAGTAGTATTGGCACAGGGTACAATGAGCAGTTCTTC
TRBJ2-3 TRBV10-1 . CASSGGLSTDTQYF TGCGCCAGCAGCGGGGGGCTCAGCACAGATACGCAGTATTTT
TRBJ2-7 TRBV28 . CASSSGPKLSYEQYF TGTGCCAGCAGTTCGGGTCCTAAGCTCTCCTACGAGCAGTACTTC
TRBJ1-2 TRBV3-1/TRBV3-2 . CASSQALGAGYTF TGTGCCAGCAGCCAAGCCCTTGGGGCTGGCTACACCTTC